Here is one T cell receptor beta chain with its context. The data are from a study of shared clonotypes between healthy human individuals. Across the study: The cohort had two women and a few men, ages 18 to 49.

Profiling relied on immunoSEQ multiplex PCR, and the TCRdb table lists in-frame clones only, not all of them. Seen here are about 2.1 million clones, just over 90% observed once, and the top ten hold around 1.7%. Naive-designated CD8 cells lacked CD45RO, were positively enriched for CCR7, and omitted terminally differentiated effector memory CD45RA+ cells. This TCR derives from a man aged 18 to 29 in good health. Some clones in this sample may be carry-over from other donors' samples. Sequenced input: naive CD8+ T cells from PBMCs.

The CDR3 DNA reads TGTGCCAGCAGCCACCATAAGGAGTCCCAGCATTTT. This codes for CASSHHKESQHF. The chain uses TRBV6-6 and TRBJ1-5; D is ambiguous. CDR3 length: 12 amino acids. Trimming pared 6 bases from V and 11 bases from J, leaving 14 bases between. Germline assignment: CDR1 MNHNY and CDR2 SVGAGI (reference sequence).